These T cell receptor beta chains were read from a single sample in a study of T-cell reconstitution after alpha-beta-depleted transplantation in children. Via MiXCR, TCRdb re-called the PCR reads, giving one row per CDR3 protein. The sample contains 600,000 to 800,000 distinct CDR3 sequences, around 13% of which appear only once. The sample was PBMCs, taken before TCRalphabeta/CD19-depleted stem cell transplant. These receptors came from a girl aged 2 to 9 with congenital amegakaryocytic thrombocytopenia, due to receive a stem cell transplant. Both conserved end residues are part of each CDR3. The D gene is left open where the match is weak. Where a row states a size, it is once, few, many or the class of an expanded clone; other rows omit it.

few	TRBV6-2/TRBV6-3	.	TRBJ2-5	TGTGCCAGCAGTTACTCTCCCAGCGGACAAGAGACCCAGTACTTC	CASSYSPSGQETQYF
.	TRBV15	TRBD2	TRBJ2-7	TGTGCCACCAGCAGATATCGACCTAGCGGGAGGGCCTACGAGCAGTACTTC	CATSRYRPSGRAYEQYF
many	TRBV20-1	TRBD1	TRBJ2-3	TGCAGTGCTAGAGGCCCGGGGACAGAAAGCACAGATACGCAGTATTTT	CSARGPGTESTDTQYF
.	TRBV4-2	.	TRBJ2-2	TGTGCCAGCAGCCAAGATCCAGCGGAGAACACCGGGGAGCTGTTTTTT	CASSQDPAENTGELFF
few	TRBV7-2	.	TRBJ2-7	TGTGCCAGCACCCCAACTCAAGCGAGCTCCTACGAGCAGTACTTC	CASTPTQASSYEQYF
few	TRBV27	TRBD1	TRBJ2-7	TGTGCCAGCACAGACAGGGATTACGAGCAGTACTTC	CASTDRDYEQYF
many	TRBV6-1	.	TRBJ2-5	TGTGCCACCGCTAAGTCGGCCGCCAGGGGAGGAGAGACCCAGTACTTC	CATAKSAARGGETQYF
few	TRBV12-3/TRBV12-4	.	TRBJ2-6	TGTGCCAGCAGCCCAGGAATCGTTCTCTCTGGGGCCAACGTCCTGACTTTC	CASSPGIVLSGANVLTF
once	TRBV6-5	.	TRBJ1-1	TGTGCCAACAGTTACGGACAAAACACTGAAGCTTCCTTT	CANSYGQNTEASF
.	TRBV5-6	.	TRBJ2-6	TGTGCCAGCAGCCGCCGCGGTTCTGGGGCCAACGTCCTGACTTTC	CASSRRGSGANVLTF
many	TRBV5-1	TRBD1	TRBJ2-7	TGCGCCAGCAGTCTTCGACAGGGGGATTCCTACGAGCAGTACTTC	CASSLRQGDSYEQYF
.	TRBV12-3/TRBV12-4	.	TRBJ2-3	TGTGCCAGCAGTAACGGGTCCGCAGATACGCAGTATTTT	CASSNGSADTQYF
.	TRBV28	.	TRBJ1-5	TGTGCCAGCAGTTTTCGTCTGGGGAATCAGCCCCAGCATTTT	CASSFRLGNQPQHF
few	TRBV30	TRBD1	TRBJ1-5	TGTGCCTGGAGTGCCTACGACAGGGGGATGTTGAATCAGCCCCAGCATTTT	CAWSAYDRGMLNQPQHF
.	TRBV21-1	.	TRBJ2-7	TGTGCCAGCAGCATACGCTACGAGCAGTACTTC	CASSIRYEQYF
many	TRBV20-1	.	TRBJ2-7	TGCAGTGCCCCCGGCAGGCAGGGTTACGAGCAGTACTTC	CSAPGRQGYEQYF
.	TRBV27	.	TRBJ2-3	TGTGCCAGCAGTCCCACAGGGGGAGCGGGATGGGATACGCAGTATTTT	CASSPTGGAGWDTQYF
once	TRBV5-4	.	TRBJ2-3	TGTGCCAGCAGTACGGAGGGAACAGATACGCAGTATTTT	CASSTEGTDTQYF
few	TRBV7-9	.	TRBJ2-2	TGTGCCAGCAGCCCCTGGGAGGCTCCCGGGGAGCTGTTTTTT	CASSPWEAPGELFF
few	TRBV4-1	.	TRBJ2-7	TGCGCCAGCAGCCAAGGCCGGGACGGCTCCTACGCGCAGTACTTC	CASSQGRDGSYAQYF
many	TRBV5-1	.	TRBJ2-3	TGCGCCAGCAGAGAACCCAGGAGGATGATAGATACGCAGTATTTT	CASREPRRMIDTQYF
many	TRBV6-6	.	TRBJ2-7	TGTGCCAGCGCGGGGTCCTACGAGCAGTACTTC	CASAGSYEQYF
many	TRBV5-1	.	TRBJ2-1	TGCGCCAGCAGCTTGGTTCCAGGGGTTGTGGGTAATGAGCAGTTCTTC	CASSLVPGVVGNEQFF
.	TRBV27	TRBD2	TRBJ2-3	TGTGCCAGCAGACCTAGCGGGAGGAGAGAGTATTTT	CASRPSGRREYF
few	TRBV11-2	.	TRBJ2-1	TGTGCCAGCAGCTTAGACTTGGGATTGGGCAATGAGCAGTTCTTC	CASSLDLGLGNEQFF
many	TRBV5-1	TRBD2	TRBJ2-5	TGCGCCAGCAGCTTGTGGACTAGCGGGACTGAGACCCAGTACTTC	CASSLWTSGTETQYF
few	TRBV5-1	TRBD1	TRBJ2-4	TGCGCCAGCAGCGGAACAGGGGGCTATTCGGAAAAAAACATTCAGTACTTC	CASSGTGGYSEKNIQYF
.	TRBV10-3	.	TRBJ1-5	TGTGCCATCAGTGAGGCGGGGGACAATCAGCCCCAGCATTTT	CAISEAGDNQPQHF
few	TRBV20-1	.	TRBJ2-7	TGCAGTGCTACTGTCCAACCCTACGAGCAGTACTTC	CSATVQPYEQYF